One sample yielded the 16 T cell receptor beta chains listed below, sequenced in a study of persistence of HIV-infected CD4 T cells. Overlapping HIV-1 Gag 15-mer peptides at roughly 1 ug per peptide per mL were used. Responding CD4+ T cells were sorted by upregulation of both CD40 ligand and CD69. The immunoSEQ assay was version 4, run in survey mode. The table came from immunoSEQ multiplex PCR; TCRdb's copy has only in-frame clones and leaves some out. The sample shows some 13,000 clones, about three fifths of them seen only once. Their specific antigens are unknown. The sequencing here drew on CD4+ T cells sorted from PBMCs after roughly 18-hour stimulation, taken from a patient who received antiretroviral therapy. The source is an adult man with HIV who was CMV-seropositive.

The chain is built from TRBV5-1 and TRBJ1-1; no reliable D call. The CDR3 has 14 residues. V was pared by 0 bases and J by 2 bases, with 8 bases between. Per germline, CDR1 SGHRS and CDR2 YFSETQ. The CDR3 nucleotides read TGCGCCAGCAGCTTGGCCGTATACAACACTGAAGCTTTCTTT. It translates to CASSLAVYNTEAFF.

The DNA of the CDR3 is TGTGCCAGCAGTTACTCAGACGGGGGGAATTCACCCCTCCACTTT. Translated, it gives CASSYSDGGNSPLHF. The chain uses TRBV6-5 and TRBJ1-6; D is perhaps TRBD1 (5 bases). The V gene's germline CDR1 is MNHEY and CDR2 SVGAGI. The CDR3 sequence is 15 residues long. Trimming removed 0 bases from V and 7 bases from J, with 10 bases in between.

This clone was seen a handful of times. This sequence joins TRBV7-9 and TRBJ1-6; TRBD1 aligns across 8 bases. This CDR3 is built from 15 residues. Germline loops: CDR1 SEHNR, CDR2 FQNEAQ (reference sequence). The V segment lost 4 bases and the J segment 7 bases; nucleotides outside the gene matches: 6. The CDR3 region has the DNA TGTGCCAGCAGCTCATCGACAGGGGTGAATTCACCCCTCCACTTT. It specifies CASSSSTGVNSPLHF.

This clone appeared a few times. The rearrangement uses TRBV5-1 and TRBJ1-2; 7 bases line up with TRBD1. CDR1 and CDR2 (germline): SGHRS, YFSETQ. The CDR3 spans 14 residues. V trimming: 3 bases; J trimming: 5 bases; junction bases outside the gene matches: 7. CDR3 in amino acids: CASSSRDSEYGYTF. In nucleotides, the CDR3 is TGCGCCAGCAGCTCCAGGGACAGCGAATATGGCTACACCTTC.

This sequence joins TRBV6-5 and TRBJ1-2, with a weak D call TRBD1 (5 bases). This CDR3 is 13 amino acids long. CDR1 and CDR2 from the germline V gene are MNHEY and SVGAGI. Trimming took off 6 bases at V and 2 bases at J, with 10 bases between the two ends. This chain's CDR3 is CASRLDSNYGYTF. In DNA, the CDR3 is TGTGCCAGCAGGCTCGACAGCAACTATGGCTACACCTTC.

This clone turned up a few times. This chain links TRBV25-1 with TRBJ2-2, with D unresolved. The CDR3 spans 16 residues. CDR1 and CDR2 (germline): MGHDK, SYGVNS. V was pared by 0 bases and J by 1 base, with 9 bases between. The CDR3 sequence is CASSEYNVRNTGELFF. Here the CDR3 DNA reads TGTGCCAGCAGTGAATACAACGTGCGGAACACCGGGGAGCTGTTTTTT.

The chain has TRBV14 and TRBJ2-3, with 8 bases matching TRBD2. The V segment lost 4 bases and the J segment 5 bases; nucleotides outside the gene matches: 11. CDR3 size: 16 residues. Germline CDR1 SGHDN, CDR2 FVKESK. CDR3 amino acids: CASSLRGLGKQDTQYF. The CDR3 bases are TGTGCCAGCAGCCTAAGGGGACTAGGAAAGCAAGATACGCAGTATTTT.

V and J are TRBV12-3 or TRBV12-4 and TRBJ2-2; D may correspond to TRBD1 or TRBD2 (5 bases each). This CDR3 comprises 13 residues. V gave up 5 bases and J gave up 5 bases, with 9 bases separating them. As DNA, the CDR3 is TGTGCCAGCAGTCCGAGGGGAACCGGGGAGCTGTTTTTT. Translating it yields CASSPRGTGELFF.

This clone is medium-sized (0.01 to 0.1%). This chain connects TRBV5-1 to TRBJ1-2, with 7 bases fitting TRBD1. CDR3 length: 14 residues. Germline V gene lookup returns CDR1 SGHRS and CDR2 YFSETQ. V was clipped by 4 bases and J by 4 bases; unmatched bases: 7. CDR3 loop: CASSHRDSAYGYTF. The CDR3 DNA sequence: TGCGCCAGCAGCCATAGGGACAGCGCCTATGGCTACACCTTC.

The gene calls are TRBV7-8 and TRBJ2-2; the match to TRBD2 covers 9 bases. Germline V lookup: CDR1 SGHVS, CDR2 FQNEAQ. The CDR3 is 14 amino acids. J was trimmed by 4 bases and V by 4 bases; bases with no gene match: 1. The DNA for the CDR3 is TGTGCCAGCAGCTGGCGGGAGGGCACCGGGGAGCTGTTTTTT. Residues: CASSWREGTGELFF.

J is TRBJ1-1 and V is TRBV19; 7 nucleotides agree with TRBD1. The junction had 7 bases not matched to a gene; V was cut back by 5 bases and J by 4 bases. The germline CDR1 and CDR2 sequences are LNHDA and SQIVND (reference sequence). The CDR3 has 14 residues. The CDR3 DNA reads TGTGCCAGTAGTGCCGAACAGGGGACCACTGAAGCTTTCTTT. Amino acids: CASSAEQGTTEAFF.

The chain couples TRBV12-2 to TRBJ1-2. TRBV12-2 is flagged as a pseudogene. This CDR3 region has 15 residues. CDR3 sequence: CASRRNLKSTDGYTF. CDR3 DNA: TGTGCAAGTCGCAGGAACCTTAAGAGCACGGATGGCTACACCTTC.

The chain uses TRBV30 and TRBJ1-1; weak D call: TRBD1 (6 bases). V was trimmed by 5 bases and J by 1 base, leaving 8 bases between them. The CDR3 covers 12 residues. CDR1 is GTSNPN, CDR2 SVGIG, per germline (reference sequence). The DNA of the CDR3 is TGTGCCTGGGGACAGCCGAACACTGAAGCTTTCTTT. This encodes CAWGQPNTEAFF.

The CDR3 bases are TGTGCCTACAACCCGCCGGAGCTGCAAGAGACCCAGTACTTC. This encodes CAYNPPELQETQYF. V is TRBV30 and J is TRBJ2-5; unclear D gene. Deletions cut 7 bases from V and 2 bases from J, with 17 bases between. Looked up from germline, CDR1 is GTSNPN and CDR2 is SVGIG (reference sequence). This CDR3 is built from 14 residues.

The chain carries TRBV7-8 and TRBJ1-1; TRBD1 aligns across 8 bases. There are 14 residues in the CDR3. Trimming removed 5 bases from V and 2 bases from J; junction bases left unmatched: 4. Germline CDR1 and CDR2: SGHVS and FQNEAQ. The CDR3 coding sequence is TGTGCCAGCAGCCCACAGGGGGAAAACACTGAAGCTTTCTTT. Translation: CASSPQGENTEAFF.

J is TRBJ2-5 and V is TRBV3-1 (or the pseudogene TRBV3-2), with 13 bases matching TRBD2. Unmatched junction bases numbered 6, after V lost 0 bases and J lost 11 bases. Germline V gives CDR1 LGHDT, CDR2 YNNKEL (reference sequence). The CDR3 is made up of 15 amino acids. CDR3 residues: CASSQERTSGGRQYF. In DNA form, the CDR3 reads TGTGCCAGCAGCCAAGAGAGGACTAGCGGGGGACGGCAGTACTTC.